A single sample gave rise to the 11 T cell receptor beta chains below, sequenced in a study of long-term antiretroviral therapy in people with HIV. Version v3.0 of the immunoSEQ assay was performed at survey level. Sequenced by immunoSEQ multiplex PCR; TCRdb stores in-frame clones only, minus some. The sample lists around 8,800 clones; around 77% were seen once. The sequences come from unsorted PBMCs, collected 0.4 years before starting antiretroviral therapy. Receptor source: a man aged 25-40 years with HIV.

This clone has just a few counts. The chain joins TRBV5-4 to TRBJ2-7; no clear D. Germline CDR1 and CDR2: SGHNT and YYREEE (reference sequence). This CDR3 contains 12 residues. V lost 0 bases to trimming and J lost 5 bases, with 6 bases between them. Here the CDR3 DNA reads TGTGCCAGCAGCTTGGACGGAAACGAGCAGTACTTC. Translation: CASSLDGNEQYF.

This clone was found a few times. The chain joins TRBV6-1 to TRBJ2-7; no firm D call. V was pared by 4 bases and J by 3 bases, with 10 bases between. This CDR3 spans 13 amino acids. Germline lookup yields CDR1 MNHNS and CDR2 SASEGT. The CDR3 region is CASSGAGHYEQYF. The CDR3 nucleotides are TGTGCCAGCAGTGGCGCCGGGCACTACGAGCAGTACTTC.

This chain joins TRBV27 and TRBJ1-6; D is uncertain. Between the trimmed V and J ends, which lost 2 bases and 6 bases, there was a span of 8 bases. CDR3 length: 14 residues. In germline, CDR1 is MNHEY, CDR2 SMNVEV (reference sequence). This CDR3 is CASSLPEINSPLHF. CDR3 DNA: TGTGCCAGCAGTTTACCCGAGATTAATTCACCCCTCCACTTT.

The chain is built from TRBV19 and TRBJ2-7; tentatively, D is TRBD1 (5 bases). Germline values: CDR1 LNHDA, CDR2 SQIVND (reference sequence). The CDR3 is 13 amino acids. With 3 bases removed from V and 3 bases from J, the gap between germline ends came to 9 bases. The CDR3 nucleotides read TGTGCCAGTAGTATGGACACAAACTACGAGCAGTACTTC. Amino acid sequence: CASSMDTNYEQYF.

This rearrangement joins TRBV11-2 to TRBJ2-7; TRBD2 is a possible D gene (5 bases). V lost 5 bases, J lost 3 bases, and 14 bases lay in between. The V gene's germline CDR1 is SGHAT and CDR2 FQNNGV. CDR3 length: 14 residues. The CDR3 DNA follows: TGTGCCAGCAGCCCCTCGGGGAACCTCTACGAGCAGTACTTC. This codes for CASSPSGNLYEQYF. Together with reference TRBV11-2 and TRBJ2-7, the CDR3 gives the full variable domain: EAGVAQSPRYKIIEKRQSVAFWCNPISGHATLYWYQQILGQGPKLLIQFQNNGVVDDSQLPKDRFSAERLKGVDSTLKIQPAKLEDSAVYLCASSPSGNLYEQYFGPGTRLTVT.

The chain joins TRBV7-8 to TRBJ2-7; 7 bases align to TRBD1. This CDR3 is built from 13 residues. Germline V gene sequence: CDR1 SGHVS, CDR2 FQNEAQ. J was trimmed by 6 bases and V by 5 bases; bases with no gene match: 7. The CDR3 is CASSPLTGLEQYF. CDR3 in DNA: TGTGCCAGCAGCCCGCTGACAGGGCTCGAGCAGTACTTC.

J is TRBJ2-5 and V is TRBV15, with 8 bases identical to TRBD2. After removal of 6 bases from V and 5 bases from J, the junction contained 5 bases not matched to a gene. There are 13 residues in the CDR3. CDR1 is LNHNV and CDR2 is YYDKDF in the germline V gene (reference sequence). The CDR3 region is CATSTAGVETQYF. The CDR3 DNA reads as TGTGCCACCAGTACAGCGGGGGTCGAGACCCAGTACTTC.

The chain employs TRBV30 and TRBJ2-4; D gene uncertain. V was pared by 3 bases and J by 2 bases, with 8 bases between. The CDR3 totals 13 residues. Germline lookup yields CDR1 GTSNPN and CDR2 SVGIG (reference sequence). For the CDR3, the DNA is TGTGCCTGGAGGGGTATGTCCAAAAACATTCAGTACTTC. It codes for CAWRGMSKNIQYF.

The chain links TRBV7-2 to TRBJ1-4; D is possibly TRBD1 (6 bases). From germline, CDR1 is SGHTA and CDR2 FQGNSA. Trimming removed 5 bases from V and 11 bases from J, with 18 bases in between. This CDR3 contains 14 residues. The DNA for the CDR3 is TGTGCCAGCAGCGAACAAGGGGGGCCCAGTAAACTGTTTTTT. It yields the protein CASSEQGGPSKLFF.

V is TRBV10-3 and J is TRBJ2-7; D may be TRBD2 (7 bases). Germline CDR1 and CDR2: ENHRY and SYGVKD. This CDR3 comprises 14 residues. With 1 base removed from V and 5 bases from J, the gap between germline ends came to 12 bases. For the CDR3, the DNA is TGTGCCATCAGTGAGTATCGGGGGGCGGACGAGCAGTACTTC. Its protein is CAISEYRGADEQYF.

This chain uses TRBV28 with TRBJ1-5; 8 bases match TRBD1. The CDR3 has 15 residues. Unmatched junction bases numbered 9, after V lost 6 bases and J lost 5 bases. Germline loops: CDR1 MDHEN, CDR2 SYDVKM. The CDR3: CASSRQGTLYQPQHF. The CDR3 nucleotides are TGTGCCAGCAGCCGACAGGGGACATTATATCAGCCCCAGCATTTT.